This T cell receptor beta chain was documented in a study of T cells after somatic rescue of genetic block. The CDR3 is made up of 14 amino acids. V lost 0 bases and J 6 bases, leaving 12 bases between the germline ends. The germline gives CDR1 MNHNY, CDR2 SVGAGI (reference sequence). TCRdb keeps only in-frame clones here, not all; method: immunoSEQ multiplex PCR. The sample has fewer than 15,000 clones, approximately 70% seen once; the top ten hold roughly 20%. This sequence joins TRBV6-6 and TRBJ2-7, with a weak D call TRBD1 (6 bases). This TCR came from a boy younger than 18. Sequencing was performed on peripheral blood mononuclear cells (PBMCs). CDR3 amino acids: CASSYSDRSGEQYF. The CDR3 DNA reads as TGTGCCAGCAGTTACTCGGACAGATCGGGCGAGCAGTACTTC.